The 27 T cell receptor beta chains reported below all come from one sample, sequenced in a study of blood T cells in healthy people across ages. A second 7 to 11 cycle PCR used barcoded and J-beta primers. One entry per CDR3 protein, called by TCRdb with MiXCR from the 5' RACE reads. The sample yields about 280,000 distinct CDR3 sequences, roughly a quarter seen once. The material sequenced was blood. The source of these receptors is a woman in her sixties or seventies in good health.

This clonotype appeared a few times. The chain carries TRBV14 and TRBJ2-5; D gene ambiguous. The germline V gene encodes CDR1 SGHDN and CDR2 FVKESK. CDR3 length equals 13 residues. Trimming pared 3 bases from V and 5 bases from J, leaving 10 bases between. The CDR3 DNA is TGTGCCAGCAGCCATTTCTCTCACGAGACCCAGTACTTC. Translating gives CASSHFSHETQYF.

This clonotype has a handful of counts. This chain uses TRBV28 with TRBJ2-1; 13 bases are shared with TRBD2. CDR1 MDHEN and CDR2 SYDVKM come from the germline V gene. The junction had 4 bases not matched to a gene; V was cut back by 4 bases and J by 4 bases. The CDR3 contains 16 residues. CDR3 in DNA: TGTGCCAGCAGTTCCCGGACTAGCGGGAGATACAATGAGCAGTTCTTC. Its protein is CASSSRTSGRYNEQFF.

This clonotype has a handful of counts. The chain is built from TRBV10-3 and TRBJ2-1; 8 bases agree with TRBD2. Germline V gene sequence: CDR1 ENHRY, CDR2 SYGVKD. V gave up 6 bases and J gave up 9 bases; unmatched junction bases: 7. The CDR3 contains 13 residues. CDR3 bases: TGTGCCATCAGCGCACAGCGGGAGACTGAGCAGTTCTTC. Amino acid sequence: CAISAQRETEQFF.

This clonotype was seen at least ten times. V usage is TRBV29-1 and J usage is TRBJ2-5; 11 bases line up with TRBD2. Germline V gene data show CDR1 as SQVTM and CDR2 as ANQGSEA. The trim removed 3 bases at V and 1 base at J, leaving 4 bases unmatched. The CDR3 runs to 15 residues. CDR3 DNA: TGCAGCGTTGAGGCTAGCGGGAGGTCCCAAGAGACCCAGTACTTC. It codes for CSVEASGRSQETQYF.

This clonotype was seen more than once but under ten times. The chain is built from TRBV7-9 and TRBJ2-3; D is ambiguous. The germline V gene has CDR1 SEHNR and CDR2 FQNEAQ (reference sequence). V dropped 2 bases and J dropped 1 base, with 7 bases sitting between them. There are 14 residues in the CDR3. The CDR3 is CASSLTMGTDTQYF. As DNA, the CDR3 is TGTGCCAGCAGCTTAACTATGGGCACAGATACGCAGTATTTT.

The chain recombines TRBV29-1 with TRBJ1-1, with TRBD1 as a possible D gene (5 bases). CDR1 and CDR2 (germline): SQVTM, ANQGSEA. V dropped 2 bases and J dropped 6 bases, with 10 bases sitting between them. This CDR3 has 12 amino acids. In nucleotides, the CDR3 is TGCAGCGTTGAACTGGGGGGGGCTGAAGCTTTCTTT. This gives the protein CSVELGGAEAFF.

This clonotype has a count of ten or more. The chain has TRBV5-1 and TRBJ2-5; 10 bases align to TRBD2. Germline V CDR1 and CDR2: SGHRS, YFSETQ. This CDR3 contains 15 residues. V was clipped by 3 bases and J by 1 base; unmatched bases: 3. The CDR3 bases are TGCGCCAGCAGCTCGGTAGCGGGAGGCCAAGAGACCCAGTACTTC. Translated: CASSSVAGGQETQYF. Using reference TRBV5-1 and TRBJ2-5 for the parts outside the CDR3, the full variable domain is KAGVTQTPRYLIKTRGQQVTLSCSPISGHRSVSWYQQTPGQGLQFLFEYFSETQRNKGNFPGRFSGRQFSNSRSEMNVSTLELGDSALYLCASSSVAGGQETQYFGPGTRLLVL.

The genes are TRBV12-3 or TRBV12-4 and TRBJ2-3; D is perhaps TRBD1 (5 bases). Trimming stripped 3 bases from V and 4 bases from J, with 14 bases between. The CDR3 is 15 residues long. Here the CDR3 DNA reads TGTGCCAGCAGTTTGAGCAGGGTGAGCTCAGATACGCAGTATTTT. Protein: CASSLSRVSSDTQYF.

This chain connects TRBV28 to TRBJ2-5; a weak D match, TRBD1 (6 bases). This CDR3 has 13 residues. The V end was cut by 7 bases, the J end by 1 base, with 10 bases between. The germline V gene has CDR1 MDHEN and CDR2 SYDVKM. CDR3 region: CASTQGFQETQYF. In DNA, the CDR3 is TGTGCCAGCACCCAGGGGTTCCAAGAGACCCAGTACTTC.

As to this clonotype: One junction end does not reproduce the germline sequence, and a read error may be involved. The rearrangement joins TRBV29-1 to TRBJ2-6; TRBD1 matches 9 bases. This CDR3 is built from 17 residues. CDR1 SQVTM and CDR2 ANQGSEA come from the germline V gene. CDR3 in DNA: TGCAGCGCTCTGGCCTGGACAGGGGTGACTGGGGCCAACGTCCTGACCTTC. Residues: CSALAWTGVTGANVLTF.

V gene TRBV5-1 combines with J gene TRBJ2-7, with D uncertain. The CDR3 extends over 14 amino acids. Trimming stripped 2 bases from V and 6 bases from J, with 15 bases between. CDR1 SGHRS and CDR2 YFSETQ come from the germline V gene. The CDR3, as DNA: TGCGCCAGCAGCTTCAACGGTCTGTCCGCCGAGCAGTACTTC. This codes for CASSFNGLSAEQYF.

This clonotype turned up a few times. V usage is TRBV7-9 and J usage is TRBJ1-4; D not resolved. The CDR3 spans 11 residues. The germline gives CDR1 SEHNR, CDR2 FQNEAQ (reference sequence). V lost 3 bases to trimming and J lost 13 bases, with 9 bases between them. Here the CDR3 reads CASSLAGGLFF. The CDR3 DNA sequence: TGTGCCAGCAGCTTGGCTGGCGGACTGTTTTTT.

The table lists this clonotype with many counts. With a much larger clone just one base away, this may be a read error. The V and J genes are TRBV12-3 or TRBV12-4 and TRBJ2-4; D may be TRBD2 (6 bases). The V and J ends lost 5 bases and 9 bases respectively, with 14 bases between them. The CDR3 is 13 residues long. CDR3 nucleotides: TGTGCCAGCAGTGACGCCCGCGGGACCATTCAGTACTTC. Amino acids: CASSDARGTIQYF.

This clonotype occurred a few times. J is TRBJ2-3 and V is TRBV7-2; D is possibly TRBD2 (6 bases). Germline CDR1 and CDR2: SGHTA and FQGNSA. CDR3 size: 14 residues. Trimming removed 1 base from V and 3 bases from J, with 8 bases in between. Written as DNA, the CDR3 is TGTGCCAGCAGCTTAGGCGGGGATACAGATACGCAGTATTTT. Translation gives CASSLGGDTDTQYF.

Only a few counts were recorded for this clonotype. The chain uses TRBV21-1 and TRBJ2-5; TRBD1 is taken as the D call from the table, unchecked against the DNA. TRBV21-1 is described as a pseudogene. This CDR3 contains 15 residues. CDR3 nucleotides: TGTGCCAGCAGCAAATGCAAGGGGTTGCGGGAGACCCAGTACTTC. This gives the protein CASSKCKGLRETQYF.

The rearrangement links TRBV6-2 or TRBV6-3 to TRBJ2-2, with TRBD2 identical over 8 bases. The germline gives CDR1 MNHEY, CDR2 SVGEGT. The CDR3 spans 16 residues. Trimming at V came to 7 bases and at J to 3 bases, leaving 10 bases not matched to a gene. CDR3 sequence reads: CASTKRGLGDTGELFF. The CDR3 DNA sequence: TGTGCCAGCACCAAGAGGGGACTAGGAGACACCGGGGAGCTGTTTTTT.

The chain links TRBV29-1 to TRBJ2-5; 8 bases agree with TRBD2. CDR1 is SQVTM and CDR2 is ANQGSEA in the germline V gene. This CDR3 contains 16 residues. After removal of 0 bases from V and 5 bases from J, the junction contained 11 bases not matched to a gene. CDR3 nucleotides: TGCAGCGTTGAAGATCTGGTCGCTAGCGGGTGGGAGACCCAGTACTTC. Its translation: CSVEDLVASGWETQYF.

This clonotype was recorded a few times. V and J are TRBV28 and TRBJ2-5; TRBD2 matches 9 bases. This CDR3 contains 15 residues. CDR1 is MDHEN and CDR2 is SYDVKM in the germline V gene. Unmatched junction bases numbered 7, after V lost 4 bases and J lost 4 bases. The CDR3 sequence is CASSSSLAGVETQYF. The CDR3 coding sequence is TGTGCCAGCAGTTCATCCTTAGCGGGAGTAGAGACCCAGTACTTC.

The rearrangement links TRBV29-1 to TRBJ1-1; TRBD1 is a possible D gene (5 bases). Between the trimmed V and J ends, which lost 6 bases and 1 base, there was a span of 12 bases. Germline CDR1 and CDR2: SQVTM and ANQGSEA. The CDR3 consists of 13 residues. CDR3 sequence reads: CSVHDSSNTEAFF. The CDR3 DNA is TGCAGCGTGCACGACAGTTCGAACACTGAAGCTTTCTTT. Based on the CDR3 plus reference TRBV29-1 and TRBJ1-1, the full variable domain is SAVISQKPSRDICQRGTSLTIQCQVDSQVTMMFWYRQQPGQSLTLIATANQGSEATYESGFVIDKFPISRPNLTFSTLTVSNMSPEDSSIYLCSVHDSSNTEAFFGQGTRLTVV.

The chain carries TRBV7-9 and TRBJ1-2; 7 bases line up with TRBD1. Unmatched junction bases numbered 13, after V lost 4 bases and J lost 8 bases. Germline V gives CDR1 SEHNR, CDR2 FQNEAQ (reference sequence). This CDR3 has 15 residues. CDR3 in DNA: TGTGCCAGCAGCTCGATCAGACAGGGCGCGAGGGGCTACACCTTC. Amino acids: CASSSIRQGARGYTF.

The V gene is TRBV4-2, the J gene TRBJ1-2, with D possibly being TRBD1 (5 bases). The CDR3 runs to 13 residues. In germline, CDR1 is LGHNA, CDR2 YNFKEQ. V lost 0 bases, J lost 6 bases, and 8 bases lay in between. This chain's CDR3 is CASSQEAGNGYTF. As DNA, the CDR3 is TGTGCCAGCAGCCAAGAGGCAGGGAATGGCTACACCTTC.

This clonotype occurred many times. V gene TRBV12-5 combines with J gene TRBJ2-7, with D perhaps TRBD1 (5 bases). Trimming took 8 bases from V and 2 from J, leaving 16 bases between them. CDR1 LGHNT and CDR2 FRNRAP come from the germline V gene. The CDR3 contains 14 residues. The CDR3 DNA reads TGTGCTAGTAGGGGTGCAGGAACTACCTACGAGCAGTACTTC. As protein: CASRGAGTTYEQYF.

With regard to this clonotype: This is likely a read error, given that the CDR3 carries no conserved phenylalanine or tryptophan at its end. The CDR3: CASSPQTGGTEAFV. The DNA of the CDR3 is TGTGCCAGCAGCCCTCAGACTGGGGGCACTGAAGCTTTCGTT. V usage is TRBV4-2 and J usage is TRBJ1-1; a possible D gene is TRBD1 (5 bases). The CDR3 is 14 amino acids. The ends were cut back, 4 bases at V and 4 bases at J, with 13 bases in the middle. Germline V CDR1 and CDR2: LGHNA, YNFKEQ.

This chain joins TRBV7-9 and TRBJ2-7, with no clear D. V was cut by 8 bases and J by 0 bases, with 14 bases left in between. The V gene's germline CDR1 is SEHNR and CDR2 FQNEAQ (reference sequence). The CDR3 runs 14 residues. The CDR3: CASGPAGASYEQYF. CDR3 sequence (DNA): TGTGCCAGCGGCCCGGCAGGAGCCTCCTACGAGCAGTACTTC.

For this clonotype: One junction end does not reproduce the germline sequence, and a read error may be involved. This chain joins TRBV15 and TRBJ1-5, with D maybe TRBD1 (6 bases). In germline, CDR1 is LNHNV, CDR2 YYDKDF (reference sequence). The CDR3 has 17 residues. CDR3 in DNA: TGTGCCGCCAGCAGAATCAGAGGGGGGAGTAGCAATCAGCCCCAGCATTTT. This translates into CAASRIRGGSSNQPQHF.

In its sample, this clonotype was seen many times. The chain has TRBV20-1 and TRBJ2-7, with D perhaps assigned TRBD1 or TRBD2 (5 bases each). Germline V gene data show CDR1 as DFQATT and CDR2 as SNEGSKA (reference sequence). The CDR3 loop spans 15 amino acids. V was shortened by 3 bases and J by 12 bases, with 27 bases between the two germline ends. The CDR3 loop is CSASKMSDGTHFRYF. CDR3 sequence (DNA): TGCAGTGCTAGTAAAATGAGTGATGGGACCCACTTCAGGTACTTC.

This sequence joins TRBV7-2 and TRBJ2-5; possibly TRBD1 or TRBD2 for D (5 bases each). Germline CDR1 and CDR2: SGHTA and FQGNSA. The CDR3 has 14 amino acids. The V gene lost 2 bases and the J gene lost 4 bases, with 11 bases spanning the gap. The CDR3 sequence: CASSLLGDRETQYF. The CDR3 nucleotides read TGTGCCAGCAGCTTATTGGGGGATCGAGAGACCCAGTACTTC.